The 9 T cell receptor beta chains below all came from one sample that was sequenced in a study of blood T cells in healthy people across ages. Alongside a J-beta primer mix, a sample-barcoded 5' primer served in a second PCR lasting roughly 7 to 12 cycles. In TCRdb, the 5' RACE reads were re-called with MiXCR into one record per CDR3 protein. The data contain about 1.5 million distinct CDR3 sequences, around 42% of them singletons. The specimen was blood. The receptors were gathered from a woman younger than 35 in good health.

The chain carries TRBV7-9 and TRBJ2-4; D is perhaps TRBD1 or TRBD2 (5 bases each). Germline V gives CDR1 SEHNR, CDR2 FQNEAQ (reference sequence). V dropped 2 bases and J dropped 13 bases, with 21 bases sitting between them. The CDR3 length is 15 residues. CDR3 sequence (DNA): TGTGCCAGCAGCTTATGGGACGGGGAGCACAATGAGCAGTACTTC. It specifies CASSLWDGEHNEQYF.

This clonotype was seen a few times. The chain recombines TRBV20-1 with TRBJ2-5; possible D gene TRBD2, 6 bases. CDR3 size: 15 residues. Trimming removed 5 bases at V and 1 base at J, with 17 bases between. Germline V gene lookup returns CDR1 DFQATT and CDR2 SNEGSKA (reference sequence). In nucleotides, the CDR3 is TGCAGTGCTCGACCCGGGGGATCCTTCCAAGAGACCCAGTACTTC. Protein: CSARPGGSFQETQYF.

V and J are TRBV12-3 or TRBV12-4 and TRBJ2-5; D gene uncertain. CDR3 size: 13 residues. The V end was cut by 1 base, the J end by 5 bases, with 8 bases between. The CDR3 DNA reads TGTGCCAGCAGTTTAGTCGAAAGGGAGACCCAGTACTTC. Translated: CASSLVERETQYF.

V usage is TRBV24-1 and J usage is TRBJ2-1; weak D call: TRBD1 (6 bases). CDR3 length: 13 residues. Germline CDR1 reads KGHDR; CDR2 reads SFDVKD. The V end was cut by 5 bases, the J end by 9 bases, with 13 bases between. CDR3 nucleotides: TGTGCCACCAGTGGTGACCAGGGGCGTGAGCAGTTCTTC. Translated: CATSGDQGREQFF.

Remarks on this clonotype: One end of the junction fails to match germline, which may point to a read error. This chain connects TRBV29-1 to TRBJ2-1; D is tentatively TRBD1 or TRBD2 (5 bases each). Germline V CDR1 and CDR2: SQVTM, ANQGSEA. The CDR3 covers 15 residues. The CDR3 region is CSVEGWQGRYNERFF. The CDR3 region has the DNA TGCAGCGTTGAGGGGTGGCAGGGACGCTACAATGAGCGGTTCTTC.

CDR3: CASSQDFSGRGKDEQFF. CDR3 bases: TGTGCCAGCAGCCAAGATTTTAGCGGGAGAGGAAAAGATGAGCAGTTCTTC. The rearrangement links TRBV3-1 to TRBJ2-1, with TRBD2 matching 9 bases. CDR3 length: 17 residues. V lost 0 bases to trimming and J lost 8 bases; unmatched junction nucleotides: 11. The germline V gene has CDR1 LGHDT and CDR2 YNNKEL (reference sequence).

This clonotype showed up just a few times. This chain joins TRBV20-1 and TRBJ2-1; 9 bases fit TRBD2. After removal of 1 base from V and 1 base from J, the junction contained 5 bases not matched to a gene. CDR1 is DFQATT, CDR2 SNEGSKA, per germline (reference sequence). The CDR3 runs to 16 residues. CDR3 amino acids: CSARVSGSASYNEQFF. In DNA, the CDR3 is TGCAGTGCTAGAGTTAGCGGGAGTGCTTCCTACAATGAGCAGTTCTTC.

This clonotype was counted between two and nine times. The chain links TRBV7-6 to TRBJ2-3; 14 bases line up with TRBD2. The CDR3 length is 17 residues. The ends lost 0 bases at V and 5 bases at J; junction bases unmatched: 4. Germline V gene sequence: CDR1 SGHVS, CDR2 FNYEAQ. The CDR3 DNA is TGTGCCAGCAGCTTAGCGGGGACTAGCGGGAGTGTAGATACGCAGTATTTT. This translates into CASSLAGTSGSVDTQYF.

The gene calls are TRBV7-9 and TRBJ1-1; D remains unclear. Germline V CDR1 and CDR2: SEHNR, FQNEAQ (reference sequence). V was pared by 3 bases and J by 0 bases, with 8 bases between. The CDR3 runs 14 residues. The CDR3 protein is CASSFARVNTEAFF. CDR3 coding DNA: TGTGCCAGCAGCTTCGCCCGGGTGAACACTGAAGCTTTCTTT.